Listed below are T cell receptor beta chains from one sample, sequenced in a study of beta chain features in type 1 diabetes. The repertoire was sequenced with immunoSEQ multiplex PCR; TCRdb's copy has only in-frame clones and lacks some. This sample has hundreds of thousands of clones, with approximately 28% found just once. The source material was naive CD4+ T cells from blood. These receptors were collected from a man aged 18 to 35 in good health. CDR3s include the opening cysteine and the closing phenylalanine or tryptophan. The D gene is left open where the match is weak. For some rows the clone size is stated as once, few or many, or as a class when expanded; others skip it.

CASSFRDRVTDTQYF	TGTGCCAGTAGTTTCCGGGACAGGGTCACAGATACGCAGTATTTT	TRBV19	TRBJ2-3	NA	TRBD1
CASSSSGRPTDTQYF	TGTGCCAGCAGCTCTAGCGGGAGACCGACAGATACGCAGTATTTT	TRBV7-2	TRBJ2-3	NA	TRBD2
CASSQVPGGNTEAFF	TGCGCCAGCAGCCAAGTGCCGGGGGGGAACACTGAAGCTTTCTTT	TRBV4-3	TRBJ1-1	few	NA
CASSRTDYNEQFF	TGTGCCAGCTCCCGGACAGACTACAATGAGCAGTTCTTC	TRBV18	TRBJ2-1	few	NA
CASRQGTYEQYF	TGTGCCAGCAGACAGGGAACCTACGAGCAGTACTTC	TRBV25-1	TRBJ2-7	NA	NA
CAIRADSGIPSEQFF	TGTGCCATCAGAGCGGATAGCGGGATTCCTAGTGAGCAGTTCTTC	TRBV10-3	TRBJ2-1	NA	TRBD2
CAWSAAYEQYF	TGTGCCTGGAGTGCCGCATACGAGCAGTACTTC	TRBV30	TRBJ2-7	few	NA
CASSHSRGLVTDTQYF	TGCGCCAGCAGCCACTCCAGGGGGCTTGTCACAGATACGCAGTATTTT	TRBV4-3	TRBJ2-3	few	TRBD1
CASSPYVSYEQYF	TGTGCCAGCTCGCCTTACGTCTCCTACGAGCAGTACTTC	TRBV18	TRBJ2-7	few	NA
CSVAVGRKEKLFF	TGCAGCGTTGCCGTCGGGCGAAAAGAAAAACTGTTTTTT	TRBV29-1	TRBJ1-4	NA	NA
CSVAAVGGADTQYF	TGCAGCGTTGCAGCAGTCGGGGGAGCAGATACGCAGTATTTT	TRBV29-1	TRBJ2-3	NA	NA
CAISVLQGGYEQYF	TGTGCCATCAGTGTGCTACAGGGGGGCTACGAGCAGTACTTC	TRBV10-3	TRBJ2-7	NA	TRBD1
CASSLINEQYF	TGTGCCAGCAGCTTAATCAACGAGCAGTACTTC	TRBV7-8	TRBJ2-7	NA	NA
CASSPGDTQYF	TGTGCCAGCTCACCCGGTGATACGCAGTATTTT	TRBV18	TRBJ2-3	many	NA
CASSPPGRHYGYTF	TGTGCCAGCAGCCCCCCCGGGAGACATTATGGCTACACCTTC	TRBV6-5	TRBJ1-2	NA	NA
CASSSHTPSYEQYF	TGTGCCAGCAGTTCACATACCCCTTCCTACGAGCAGTACTTC	TRBV28	TRBJ2-7	NA	NA
CAWSDALRAGGRNIQYF	TGTGCCTGGAGTGACGCCCTAAGGGCAGGGGGGAGGAACATTCAGTACTTC	TRBV30	TRBJ2-4	NA	NA
CAEEDRALDTQYF	TGTGCCGAGGAGGACAGAGCTTTAGATACGCAGTATTTT	TRBV7-9	TRBJ2-3	few	NA
CASSRGGNNEQFF	TGTGCCAGCAGTCGAGGGGGAAACAATGAGCAGTTCTTC	TRBV7-2	TRBJ2-1	NA	NA
CASSLSSGSDIQYF	TGTGCCAGCAGTCTTTCTAGCGGGAGTGATATTCAGTACTTC	TRBV2	TRBJ2-4	NA	TRBD2
CASSLTVGELFF	TGTGCCAGCAGCTTGACAGTCGGGGAGCTGTTTTTT	TRBV5-4	TRBJ2-2	NA	NA
CASRGKPGTSYEQYF	TGTGCCAGCAGAGGCAAACCCGGGACTTCCTACGAGCAGTACTTC	TRBV6-6	TRBJ2-7	few	NA
CASGRLAGVVTDTQYF	TGTGCCAGCGGTCGACTAGCGGGAGTAGTCACAGATACGCAGTATTTT	TRBV9	TRBJ2-3	NA	TRBD2
CASSFAGVDHNEQFF	TGTGCCAGCAGCTTTGCGGGAGTAGACCACAATGAGCAGTTCTTC	TRBV7-9	TRBJ2-1	few	TRBD2
CASLTDNSGNTIYF	TGTGCCAGCCTTACGGACAACTCTGGAAACACCATATATTTT	TRBV7-9	TRBJ1-3	NA	NA
CASSTDRDLNEQYF	TGCGCCAGCAGCACAGACAGGGACCTGAACGAGCAGTACTTC	TRBV5-1	TRBJ2-7	NA	TRBD1
CASSSGLAGGKETQYF	TGTGCCAGCAGTTCTGGACTAGCGGGAGGGAAAGAGACCCAGTACTTC	TRBV27	TRBJ2-5	NA	TRBD2
CASSGGNYGYTF	TGTGCCAGCAGCGGGGGGAACTATGGCTACACCTTC	TRBV9	TRBJ1-2	NA	NA
CASSSGGNEQFF	TGTGCCAGCAGCTCAGGGGGCAATGAGCAGTTCTTC	TRBV7-2	TRBJ2-1	NA	TRBD1
CASSEYGMGPVHGYTF	TGTGCCAGCAGTGAATACGGTATGGGTCCGGTGCATGGCTACACCTTC	TRBV25-1	TRBJ1-2	few	NA
CASSLDRLYNEQFF	TGTGCCAGCAGCTTAGATCGGCTCTACAATGAGCAGTTCTTC	TRBV11-2	TRBJ2-1	NA	NA
CASSEPTGSYEQYF	TGTGCCAGCAGTGAACCGACGGGCTCCTACGAGCAGTACTTC	TRBV25-1	TRBJ2-7	few	NA
CASSVAGGYNEQFF	TGTGCCAGCAGTGTAGCGGGAGGCTACAATGAGCAGTTCTTC	TRBV25-1	TRBJ2-1	NA	TRBD2
CASSRRADTEAFF	TGTGCCAGTAGTCGCAGGGCGGACACTGAAGCTTTCTTT	TRBV19	TRBJ1-1	few	NA
CSVETAWDEQFF	TGCAGCGTTGAGACGGCTTGGGATGAGCAGTTCTTC	TRBV29-1	TRBJ2-1	NA	NA
CASSLTGQYSNQPQHF	TGTGCCAGCAGCCTTACAGGACAGTATAGCAATCAGCCCCAGCATTTT	TRBV5-6	TRBJ1-5	NA	NA
CAISRLSLESYTF	TGTGCCATCAGCCGCCTCTCCCTGGAAAGCTACACCTTC	TRBV10-3	TRBJ1-2	NA	NA
CATSRRQGTQYF	TGTGCCACCAGCAGGCGACAGGGAACGCAGTATTTT	TRBV15	TRBJ2-3	NA	TRBD1
CASSLITGRGYTF	TGTGCCAGCAGCTTAATCACGGGCCGGGGCTACACCTTC	TRBV7-2	TRBJ1-2	NA	NA
CAWKGPGELFF	TGTGCCTGGAAAGGGCCCGGGGAGCTGTTTTTT	TRBV30	TRBJ2-2	NA	NA
CASTAGTGGETQYF	TGTGCCAGCACGGCCGGGACAGGGGGCGAGACCCAGTACTTC	TRBV2	TRBJ2-5	NA	TRBD1
CASSFSGGRTTDTQYF	TGTGCCAGCAGCTTCTCCGGCGGGAGGACTACAGATACGCAGTATTTT	TRBV11-2	TRBJ2-3	few	TRBD2
CASSLYGLTSNEQFF	TGTGCCAGCAGCTTATATGGCCTTACTAGCAATGAGCAGTTCTTC	TRBV7-9	TRBJ2-1	few	NA
CASSPQGNGNTIYF	TGTGCCAGCAGCCCCCAGGGGAACGGAAACACCATATATTTT	TRBV2	TRBJ1-3	few	NA
CASSLREFYEQFF	TGTGCCAGCAGCTTAAGGGAGTTTTATGAGCAGTTCTTC	TRBV7-2	TRBJ2-1	few	NA